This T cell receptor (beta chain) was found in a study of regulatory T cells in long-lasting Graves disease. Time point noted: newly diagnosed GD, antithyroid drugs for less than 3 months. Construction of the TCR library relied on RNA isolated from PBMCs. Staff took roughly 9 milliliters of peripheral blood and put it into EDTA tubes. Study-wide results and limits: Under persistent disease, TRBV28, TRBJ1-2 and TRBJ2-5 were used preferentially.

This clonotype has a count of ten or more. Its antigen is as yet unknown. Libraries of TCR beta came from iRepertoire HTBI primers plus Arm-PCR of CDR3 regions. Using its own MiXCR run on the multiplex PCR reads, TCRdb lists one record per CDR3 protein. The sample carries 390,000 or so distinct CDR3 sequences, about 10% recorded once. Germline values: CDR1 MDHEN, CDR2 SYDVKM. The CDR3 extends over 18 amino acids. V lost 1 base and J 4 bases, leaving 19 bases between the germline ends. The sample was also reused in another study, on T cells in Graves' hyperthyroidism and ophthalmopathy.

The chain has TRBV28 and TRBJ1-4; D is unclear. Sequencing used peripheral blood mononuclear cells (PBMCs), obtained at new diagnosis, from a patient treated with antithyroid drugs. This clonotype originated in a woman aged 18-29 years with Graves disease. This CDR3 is CASSLSFETFKFNEKLFF. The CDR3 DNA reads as TGTGCCAGCAGTTTATCTTTTGAAACCTTTAAGTTTAATGAAAAACTGTTTTTT. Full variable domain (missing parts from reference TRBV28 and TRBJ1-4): DVKVTQSSRYLVKRTGEKVFLECVQDMDHENMFWYRQDPGLGLRLIYFSYDVKMKEKGDIPEGYSVSREKKERFSLILESASTNQTSMYLCASSLSFETFKFNEKLFFGSGTQLSVL.